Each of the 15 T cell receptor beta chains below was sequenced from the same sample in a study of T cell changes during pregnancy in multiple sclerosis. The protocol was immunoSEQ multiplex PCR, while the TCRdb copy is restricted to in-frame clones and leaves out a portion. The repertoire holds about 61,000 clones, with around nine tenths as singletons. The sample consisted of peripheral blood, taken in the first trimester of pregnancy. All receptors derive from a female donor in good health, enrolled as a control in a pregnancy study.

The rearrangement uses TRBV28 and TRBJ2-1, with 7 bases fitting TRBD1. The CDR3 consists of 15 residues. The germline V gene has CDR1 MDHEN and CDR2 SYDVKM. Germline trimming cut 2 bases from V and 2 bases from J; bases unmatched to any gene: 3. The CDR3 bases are TGTGCCAGCAGTTTAGGGGACAGCCCCTACAATGAGCAGTTCTTC. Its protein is CASSLGDSPYNEQFF. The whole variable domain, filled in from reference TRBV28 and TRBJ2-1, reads DVKVTQSSRYLVKRTGEKVFLECVQDMDHENMFWYRQDPGLGLRLIYFSYDVKMKEKGDIPEGYSVSREKKERFSLILESASTNQTSMYLCASSLGDSPYNEQFFGPGTRLTVL.

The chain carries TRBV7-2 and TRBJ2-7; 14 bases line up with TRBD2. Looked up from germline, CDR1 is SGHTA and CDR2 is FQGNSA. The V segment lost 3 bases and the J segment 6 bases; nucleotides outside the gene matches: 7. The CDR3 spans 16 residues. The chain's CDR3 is CASSLPGLAGVSEQYF. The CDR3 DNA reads TGTGCCAGCAGCTTGCCGGGACTAGCGGGAGTCTCCGAGCAGTACTTC.

The CDR3 loop is CASRGTQGETQYF. The CDR3 DNA reads TGTGCCAGCCGTGGGACTCAAGGGGAGACCCAGTACTTC. J is TRBJ2-5 and V is TRBV2; the D gene is possibly TRBD2 (6 bases). CDR3 length equals 13 residues. Germline CDR1 reads SNHLY; CDR2 reads FYNNEI. The V gene lost 8 bases and the J gene lost 5 bases, with 15 bases spanning the gap.

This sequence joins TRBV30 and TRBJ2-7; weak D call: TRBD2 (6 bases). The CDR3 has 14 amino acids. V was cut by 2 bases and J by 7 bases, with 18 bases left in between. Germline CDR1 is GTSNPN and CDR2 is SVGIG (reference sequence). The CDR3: CAWSRGIPTTEQYF. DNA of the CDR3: TGTGCCTGGAGTCGGGGGATCCCCACTACTGAGCAGTACTTC.

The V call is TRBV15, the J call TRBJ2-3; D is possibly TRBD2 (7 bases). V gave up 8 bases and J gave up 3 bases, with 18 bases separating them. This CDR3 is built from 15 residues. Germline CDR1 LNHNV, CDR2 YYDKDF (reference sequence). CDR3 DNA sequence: TGTGCCACCTCCTTGGAGGGGGGGGGAACAGATACGCAGTATTTT. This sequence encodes CATSLEGGGTDTQYF.

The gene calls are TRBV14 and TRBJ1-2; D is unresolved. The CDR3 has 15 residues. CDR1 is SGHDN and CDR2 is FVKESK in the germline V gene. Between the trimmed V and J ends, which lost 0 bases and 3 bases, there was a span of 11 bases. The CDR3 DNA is TGTGCCAGCAGCCAAGATTCGGGATTCCACTATGGCTACACCTTC. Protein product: CASSQDSGFHYGYTF.

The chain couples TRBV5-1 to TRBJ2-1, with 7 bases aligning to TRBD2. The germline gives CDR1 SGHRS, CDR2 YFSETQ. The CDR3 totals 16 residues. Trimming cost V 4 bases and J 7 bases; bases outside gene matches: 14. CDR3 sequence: CASSGGGAASWNEQFF. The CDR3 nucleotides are TGCGCCAGCAGCGGGGGGGGAGCGGCTAGTTGGAATGAGCAGTTCTTC.

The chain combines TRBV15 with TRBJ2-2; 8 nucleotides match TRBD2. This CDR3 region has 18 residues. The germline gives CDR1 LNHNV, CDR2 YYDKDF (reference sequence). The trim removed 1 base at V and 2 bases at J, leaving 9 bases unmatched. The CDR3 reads CATSRGRLAGGNTGELFF. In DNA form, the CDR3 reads TGTGCCACCAGCAGAGGCCGACTGGCGGGGGGAAACACCGGGGAGCTGTTTTTT.

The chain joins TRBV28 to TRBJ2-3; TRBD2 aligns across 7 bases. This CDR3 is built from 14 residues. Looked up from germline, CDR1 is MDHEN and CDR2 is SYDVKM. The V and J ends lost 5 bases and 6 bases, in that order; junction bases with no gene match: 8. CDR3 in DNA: TGTGCCAGCAGTGTTACTAGCGTAGATGATACGCAGTATTTT. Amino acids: CASSVTSVDDTQYF.

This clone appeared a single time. As DNA, the CDR3 is TGTGCCAGCAGCCCTGGGACAGCCACCTACGAGCAGTACTTC. Encoded protein: CASSPGTATYEQYF. The chain carries TRBV11-3 and TRBJ2-7; 7 bases align to TRBD1. CDR1 is SGHNT and CDR2 is YENEEA in the germline V gene. The V segment lost 5 bases and the J segment 2 bases; nucleotides outside the gene matches: 6. CDR3 length: 14 residues.

The chain's CDR3 is CASSYLGRAEKLFF. The CDR3 DNA follows: TGTGCCAGCAGTTATTTGGGCAGGGCTGAAAAACTGTTTTTT. This sequence joins TRBV6-5 and TRBJ1-4; a weak D match, TRBD1 (5 bases). The CDR3 totals 14 residues. V gave up 3 bases and J gave up 7 bases, with 12 bases separating them. Germline-derived CDR1 and CDR2 are MNHEY and SVGAGI.

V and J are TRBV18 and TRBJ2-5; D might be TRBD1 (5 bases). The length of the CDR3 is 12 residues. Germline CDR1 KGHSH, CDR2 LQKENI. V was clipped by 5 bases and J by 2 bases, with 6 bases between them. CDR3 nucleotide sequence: TGTGCCAGCTCAAGACAGCAAGAGACCCAGTACTTC. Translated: CASSRQQETQYF.

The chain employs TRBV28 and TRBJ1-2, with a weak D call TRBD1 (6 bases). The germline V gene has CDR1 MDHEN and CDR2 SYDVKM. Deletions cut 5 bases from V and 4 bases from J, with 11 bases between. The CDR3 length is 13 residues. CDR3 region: CASSIRTAYGYTF. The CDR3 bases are TGTGCCAGCAGTATCCGGACAGCCTATGGCTACACCTTC.

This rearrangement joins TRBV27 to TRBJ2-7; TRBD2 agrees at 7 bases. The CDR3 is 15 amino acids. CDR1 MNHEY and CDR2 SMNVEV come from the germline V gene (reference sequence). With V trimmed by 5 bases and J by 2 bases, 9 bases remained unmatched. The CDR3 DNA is TGTGCCAGCAGTCCCCACGGCGGGAGTACCTACGAGCAGTACTTC. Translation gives CASSPHGGSTYEQYF.

DNA of the CDR3: TGCAGCGTTTCTATGCGGACTAGCGGGAGGGCCAGGGATGAGCAGTTCTTC. Translation: CSVSMRTSGRARDEQFF. The rearrangement links TRBV29-1 to TRBJ2-1, with 15 positions matching TRBD2. V trimming: 5 bases; J trimming: 8 bases; junction bases outside the gene matches: 13. Per germline, CDR1 SQVTM and CDR2 ANQGSEA. CDR3 length equals 17 residues.